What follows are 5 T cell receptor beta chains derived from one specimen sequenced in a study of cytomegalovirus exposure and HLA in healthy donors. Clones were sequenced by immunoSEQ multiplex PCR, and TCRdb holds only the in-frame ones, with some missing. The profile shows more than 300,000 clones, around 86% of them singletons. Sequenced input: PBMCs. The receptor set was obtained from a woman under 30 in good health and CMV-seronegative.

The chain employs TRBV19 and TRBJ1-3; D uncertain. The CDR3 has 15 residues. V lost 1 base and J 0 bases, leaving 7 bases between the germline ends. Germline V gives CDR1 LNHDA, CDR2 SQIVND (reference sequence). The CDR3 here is CASSIAPSSGNTIYF. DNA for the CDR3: TGTGCCAGTAGTATAGCTCCGAGCTCTGGAAACACCATATATTTT. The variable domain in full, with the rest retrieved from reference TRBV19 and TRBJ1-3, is DGGITQSPKYLFRKEGQNVTLSCEQNLNHDAMYWYRQDPGQGLRLIYYSQIVNDFQKGDIAEGYSVSREKKESFPLTVTSAQKNPTAFYLCASSIAPSSGNTIYFGEGSWLTVV.

The CDR3: CASRLRDRVFNEQFF. For the CDR3, the DNA is TGTGCCAGCAGGCTCCGGGACAGGGTTTTCAATGAGCAGTTCTTC. The rearrangement uses TRBV28 and TRBJ2-1; 9 bases map to TRBD1. The CDR3 is 15 amino acids. Trimming removed 6 bases from V and 6 bases from J; junction bases left unmatched: 9. Germline V CDR1 and CDR2: MDHEN, SYDVKM.

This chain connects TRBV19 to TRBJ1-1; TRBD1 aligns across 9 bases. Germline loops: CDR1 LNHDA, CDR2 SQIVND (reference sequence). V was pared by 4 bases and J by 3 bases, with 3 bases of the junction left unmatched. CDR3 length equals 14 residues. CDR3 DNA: TGTGCCAGTAGTAGTGGACAGGGGCACACTGAAGCTTTCTTT. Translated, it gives CASSSGQGHTEAFF.

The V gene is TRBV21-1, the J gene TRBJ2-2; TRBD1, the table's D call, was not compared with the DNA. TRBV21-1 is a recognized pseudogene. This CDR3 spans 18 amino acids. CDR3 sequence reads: CASSMLAGKGLGTGELFF. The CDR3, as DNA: TGTGCCAGCAGCATGTTAGCCGGTAAGGGGTTGGGGACCGGGGAGCTGTTTTTT.

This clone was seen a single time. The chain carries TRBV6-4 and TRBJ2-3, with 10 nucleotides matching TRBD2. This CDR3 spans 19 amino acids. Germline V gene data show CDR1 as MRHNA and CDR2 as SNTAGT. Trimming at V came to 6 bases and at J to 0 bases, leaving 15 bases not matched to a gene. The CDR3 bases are TGTGCCAGCAGAAGGTGGTTTTTAGCGGGGGGCCTCAGCACAGATACGCAGTATTTT. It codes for CASRRWFLAGGLSTDTQYF.